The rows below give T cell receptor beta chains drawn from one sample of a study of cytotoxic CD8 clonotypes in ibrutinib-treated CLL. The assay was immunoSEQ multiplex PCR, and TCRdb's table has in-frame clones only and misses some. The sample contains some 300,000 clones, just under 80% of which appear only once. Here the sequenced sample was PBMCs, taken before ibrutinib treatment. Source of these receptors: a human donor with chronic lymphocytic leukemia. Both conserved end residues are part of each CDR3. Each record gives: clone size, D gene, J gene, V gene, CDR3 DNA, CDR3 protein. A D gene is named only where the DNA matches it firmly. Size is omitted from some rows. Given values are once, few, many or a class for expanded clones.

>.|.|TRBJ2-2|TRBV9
TGTGCCAGCAGCCCTCAACCGGCGGTGACAGGAGGCACCGGGGAGCTGTTTTTT
CASSPQPAVTGGTGELFF
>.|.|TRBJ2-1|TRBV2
TGTGCCAGCAGCCAGACTGGGTCGTCCTACAATGAGCAGTTCTTC
CASSQTGSSYNEQFF
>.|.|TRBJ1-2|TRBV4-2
TGTGCCAGCAGCCCGGACCCCCTAGTGACTGCCGGCTACACCTTC
CASSPDPLVTAGYTF
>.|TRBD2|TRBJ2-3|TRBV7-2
TGTGCCAGCAGAGAGGCGGGAGGCGTCACAGATACGCAGTATTTT
CASREAGGVTDTQYF
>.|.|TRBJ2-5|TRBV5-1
TGCGCCAGCAAGAGGGGGGAGACCCAGTACTTC
CASKRGETQYF
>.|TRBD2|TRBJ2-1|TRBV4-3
TGCGCCAGCAGCCAAGATGGGGGACTAGCGGGAAGCTACAATGAGCAGTTCTTC
CASSQDGGLAGSYNEQFF
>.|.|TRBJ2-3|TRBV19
TGTGCCAGTAGTTGGCAGGGACGAAAGACAGATACGCAGTATTTT
CASSWQGRKTDTQYF
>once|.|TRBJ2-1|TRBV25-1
TGTGCCAGCAGTGACGAACTAAAGCGGGCTGAGCAGTTCTTC
CASSDELKRAEQFF
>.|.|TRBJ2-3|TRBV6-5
TGTGCCAGCAGTTACTCCCAGGAGACAGATACGCAGTATTTT
CASSYSQETDTQYF
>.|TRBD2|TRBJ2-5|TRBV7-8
TGTGCCAGCAGCGTAATAGTCGGACTAGCGGGAGAGAATGGGGAGACCCAGTACTTC
CASSVIVGLAGENGETQYF
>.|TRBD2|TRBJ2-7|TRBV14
TGTGCCAGCAGCCTCGGACTAGACTACGAGCAGTACTTC
CASSLGLDYEQYF
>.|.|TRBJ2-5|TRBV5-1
TGCGCCAGCACCTATGACTACCCCTCTCAAGAGACCCAGTACTTC
CASTYDYPSQETQYF
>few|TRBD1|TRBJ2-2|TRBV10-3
TGTGCCATCAGTGAATCGACAGGGGACACCGGGGAGCTGTTTTTT
CAISESTGDTGELFF
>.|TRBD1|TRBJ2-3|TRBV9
TGTGCCAGCAGCGTAGGAAGCCCGGGACAGGTCACAGATACGCAGTATTTT
CASSVGSPGQVTDTQYF
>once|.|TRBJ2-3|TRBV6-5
TGTGCCAGCAGGGACAGTTCAGATACGCAGTATTTT
CASRDSSDTQYF
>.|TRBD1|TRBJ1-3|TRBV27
TGTGCCAGCAGTTTATCGGGAAGAGGGGGCTATGTGGACACCATATATTTT
CASSLSGRGGYVDTIYF
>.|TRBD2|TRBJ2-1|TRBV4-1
TGCGCCAGCAGCCCCCTTGCAGGACTAGCGGGAATAAGGGTTGAGCAGTTCTTC
CASSPLAGLAGIRVEQFF
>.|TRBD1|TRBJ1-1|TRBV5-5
TGTGCCAGCAGCCCGCGACGAGGACAGGGGGCTTACACTGAAGCTTTCTTT
CASSPRRGQGAYTEAFF
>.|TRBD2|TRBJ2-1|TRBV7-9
TGTGCCAGCAGCTTAATAGCGGGAACTTACAATGAGCAGTTCTTC
CASSLIAGTYNEQFF
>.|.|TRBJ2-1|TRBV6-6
TGTGCCAGCAGGGCGGCGAGCTCCTACAATGAGCAGTTCTTC
CASRAASSYNEQFF
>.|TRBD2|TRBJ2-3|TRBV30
TGTGCCTGGAGTGTACTTGGGCTAGCGGGCACAGATACGCAGTATTTT
CAWSVLGLAGTDTQYF
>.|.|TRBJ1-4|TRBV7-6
TGTGCCAGCAGCTTAGGCGAGGGGGGACTGGGGTATGAAAAACTGTTTTTT
CASSLGEGGLGYEKLFF
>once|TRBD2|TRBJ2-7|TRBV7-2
TGTGCCAGCAGCCCTACTAGCGGGAGGTCCACCGGGTACGAGCAGTACTTC
CASSPTSGRSTGYEQYF
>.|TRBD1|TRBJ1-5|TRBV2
TGTGCCAGCAGGGGACAGGTAGGGAATCAGCCCCAGCATTTT
CASRGQVGNQPQHF
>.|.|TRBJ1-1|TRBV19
TGTGCCAGTAATACAGGGAATAGGAACACTGAAGCTTTCTTT
CASNTGNRNTEAFF
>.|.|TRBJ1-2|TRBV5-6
TGTGCCAGCAGCGAGTTCGGGGACTATGGCTACACCTTC
CASSEFGDYGYTF
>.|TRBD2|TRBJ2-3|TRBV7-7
TGTGCCAGCGCACGATCCGGGAGGGCAGATACGCAGTATTTT
CASARSGRADTQYF
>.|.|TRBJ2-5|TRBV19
TGTGCCAGCAGGCGACAAGAGACCCAGTACTTC
CASRRQETQYF
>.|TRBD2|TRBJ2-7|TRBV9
TGTGCCAGCAGCGTCGGGGTAGCGGGTGAGCAGTACTTC
CASSVGVAGEQYF
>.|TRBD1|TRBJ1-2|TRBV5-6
TGTGCCAGCAGCCGGGACAGAAAAAACTATGGCTACACCTTC
CASSRDRKNYGYTF
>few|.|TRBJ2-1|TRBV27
TGTGCCAGCAGTTGGGGTCAGTACAATGAGCAGTTCTTC
CASSWGQYNEQFF
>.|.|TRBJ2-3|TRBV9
TGTGCCAGCAGCGTCCGACAGTTGACTAGCACAGATACGCAGTATTTT
CASSVRQLTSTDTQYF
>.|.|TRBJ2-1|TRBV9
TGTGCCAGCAGCGTAGGTCCAGAGGTTCGCAATGAGCAGTTCTTC
CASSVGPEVRNEQFF
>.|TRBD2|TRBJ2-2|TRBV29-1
TGCAGCGTGGCAAGGGCGGGAGGCCTGAACACCGGGGAGCTGTTTTTT
CSVARAGGLNTGELFF
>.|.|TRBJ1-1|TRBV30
TGTGCCTGGAGTGTACGTATGGGGGAGGCTTTCTTT
CAWSVRMGEAFF
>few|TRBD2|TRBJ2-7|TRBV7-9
TGTGCCAGCAGACCAACAGGTAGCGGGAGTTACGAGCAGTACTTC
CASRPTGSGSYEQYF
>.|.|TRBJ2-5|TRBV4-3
TGCGCCAGCAGCCAAGATACCGAATTAGAGACCCAGTACTTC
CASSQDTELETQYF
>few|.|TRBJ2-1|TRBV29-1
TGCAGCGTCGCAAAGGTGGGCAATGAGCAGTTCTTC
CSVAKVGNEQFF
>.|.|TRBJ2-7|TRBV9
TGTGCCAGCAGCGTAGGGCAGGGAGACTACGAGCAGTACTTC
CASSVGQGDYEQYF
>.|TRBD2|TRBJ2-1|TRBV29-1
TGCAGCGTTGACATCGGACTAGCGGTCAATGAGCAGTTCTTC
CSVDIGLAVNEQFF
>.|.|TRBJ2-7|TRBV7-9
TGTGCCAGCAGCCAAGATCAGGACAACTCCTACGAGCAGTACTTC
CASSQDQDNSYEQYF
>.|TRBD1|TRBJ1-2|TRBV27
TGTGCCAGCAGTTTTTTGACAGGGGTTAGGGATGGCTACACCTTC
CASSFLTGVRDGYTF
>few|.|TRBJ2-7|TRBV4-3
TGCGCCAGCAGTCAACGAATGGGGGAGGACTACGAGCAGTACTTC
CASSQRMGEDYEQYF